This T cell receptor beta chain was observed in a study of T cells in Graves' hyperthyroidism and ophthalmopathy. On the study more broadly: Blood was drawn when the patient was first diagnosed and still untreated.

Study results and caveats: Ophthalmopathy stood apart from stable hyperthyroidism in a 13 V-J model.

This clonotype was counted at least ten times. The antigen is not known. Authors of the study amplified TCR beta CDR3 regions from RNA transcripts. A set of HTBI primers served as the primers for a first-round RT-PCR of the TCR CDR3. TCRdb reprocessed the multiplex PCR reads with MiXCR, giving one entry per CDR3 protein. The repertoire has approximately 430,000 distinct CDR3 sequences, under 15% of them found once; the top ten carry around 14%. CDR3 length equals 14 residues. Germline V gene data show CDR1 as SGHAT and CDR2 as FQNNGV. Deletions cut 5 bases from V and 2 bases from J, with 11 bases between.

Sequenced material: blood. This receptor was obtained from a man in his late teens or twenties with Graves' ophthalmopathy. V is TRBV11-2 and J is TRBJ2-3; D is uncertain. In DNA form, the CDR3 reads TGTGCCAGCAGCCTGACATCGTACACAGATACGCAGTATTTT. This sequence encodes CASSLTSYTDTQYF.